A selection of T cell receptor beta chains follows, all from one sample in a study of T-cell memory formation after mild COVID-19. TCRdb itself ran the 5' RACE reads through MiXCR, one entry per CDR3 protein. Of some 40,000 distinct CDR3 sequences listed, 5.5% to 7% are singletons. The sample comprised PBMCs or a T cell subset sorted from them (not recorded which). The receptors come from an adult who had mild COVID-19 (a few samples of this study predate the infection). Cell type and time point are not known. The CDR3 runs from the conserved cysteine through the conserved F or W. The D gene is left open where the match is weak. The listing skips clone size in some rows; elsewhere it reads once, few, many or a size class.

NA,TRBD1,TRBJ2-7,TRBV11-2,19,CASSLRTGGFPRSPYEQYF,TGTGCCAGCAGCCTAAGGACAGGGGGTTTCCCACGATCCCCCTACGAGCAGTACTTC
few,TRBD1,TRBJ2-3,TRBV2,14,CASKRQGGTDTQYF,TGTGCCAGCAAGAGGCAGGGGGGCACAGATACGCAGTATTTT
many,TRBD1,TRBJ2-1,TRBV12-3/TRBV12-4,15,CASSLRQGSYNEQFF,TGTGCCAGCAGTCTGCGACAGGGATCATACAATGAGCAGTTCTTC
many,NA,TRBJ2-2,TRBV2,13,CASSWSNTGELFF,TGTGCCAGCAGTTGGTCGAACACCGGGGAGCTGTTTTTT
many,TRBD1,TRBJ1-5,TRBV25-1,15,CASSDDRTGGQPQHF,TGTGCCAGCAGTGACGATAGGACAGGAGGGCAGCCCCAGCATTTT
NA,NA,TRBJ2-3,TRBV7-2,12,CASSYARPGLYF,TGTGCCAGCAGCTACGCGCGCCCCGGACTGTATTTT
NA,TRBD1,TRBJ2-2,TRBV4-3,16,CASSHETGGASGELFF,TGCGCCAGCAGCCATGAAACAGGGGGCGCATCCGGGGAGCTGTTTTTT
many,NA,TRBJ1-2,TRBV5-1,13,CASSLDRVYGYTF,TGCGCCAGCAGCTTGGATCGGGTCTATGGCTACACCTTC
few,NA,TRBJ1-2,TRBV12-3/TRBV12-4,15,CASRIGTRDAYGYTF,TGTGCCAGCAGAATAGGGACACGGGATGCCTATGGCTACACCTTC
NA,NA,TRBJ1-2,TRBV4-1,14,CASGEVWGAPGYTF,TGCGCCAGCGGGGAGGTATGGGGGGCGCCTGGCTACACCTTC
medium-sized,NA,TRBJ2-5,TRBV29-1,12,CSGFGAEETQYF,TGCAGCGGGTTTGGGGCGGAAGAGACCCAGTACTTC
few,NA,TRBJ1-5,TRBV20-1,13,CSARNTASGPQHF,TGCAGTGCTAGAAATACAGCGTCGGGGCCCCAGCATTTT
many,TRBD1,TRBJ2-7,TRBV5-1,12,CASSRTGYEQYF,TGCGCCAGCAGCAGGACAGGGTACGAGCAGTACTTC
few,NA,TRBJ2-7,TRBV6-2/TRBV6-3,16,CASSYSRLDNTYEQYF,TGTGCCAGCAGTTACTCGCGCCTTGACAACACCTACGAGCAGTACTTC
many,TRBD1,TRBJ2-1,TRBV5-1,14,CASRSGTDKVEQFF,TGCGCCAGCAGATCCGGGACAGACAAGGTTGAGCAGTTCTTC
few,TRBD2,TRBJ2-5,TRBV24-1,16,CATSDPVLAGQETQYF,TGTGCCACCAGTGATCCGGTTCTAGCGGGACAAGAGACCCAGTACTTC
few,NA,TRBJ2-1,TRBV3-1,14,CASSQSALGDEQFF,TGTGCCAGCAGCCAGTCGGCCCTGGGAGATGAGCAGTTCTTC
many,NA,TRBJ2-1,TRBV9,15,CASSVLLSSYNEQFF,TGTGCCAGCAGCGTCCTCCTCAGCTCCTACAATGAGCAGTTCTTC
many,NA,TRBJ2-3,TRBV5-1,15,CASSFRGHSTDTQYF,TGCGCCAGCAGTTTCAGGGGCCACAGCACAGATACGCAGTATTTT
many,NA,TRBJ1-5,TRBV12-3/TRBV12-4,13,CASSLGYDQPQHF,TGTGCCAGCAGTTTAGGTTATGATCAGCCCCAGCATTTT
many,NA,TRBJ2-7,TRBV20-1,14,CSARAGGNSYEQYF,TGCAGTGCACGTGCTGGAGGGAACTCCTACGAGCAGTACTTC
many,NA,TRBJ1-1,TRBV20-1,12,CSASRQNTEAFF,TGCAGTGCCTCCCGACAGAACACTGAAGCTTTCTTT
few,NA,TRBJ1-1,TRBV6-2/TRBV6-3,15,CATHLGGTRSTEAFF,TGTGCCACCCATCTTGGGGGGACTCGATCCACTGAAGCTTTCTTT
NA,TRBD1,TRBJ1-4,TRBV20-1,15,CSARRQGRGNEKLFF,TGCAGTGCTAGACGACAGGGTAGGGGTAATGAAAAACTGTTTTTT
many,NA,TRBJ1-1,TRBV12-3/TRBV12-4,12,CASSYTATEAFF,TGTGCCAGCAGTTATACGGCCACTGAAGCTTTCTTT
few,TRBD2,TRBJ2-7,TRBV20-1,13,CSAKPAGVIEQYF,TGCAGTGCTAAGCCAGCGGGAGTGATCGAGCAGTACTTC
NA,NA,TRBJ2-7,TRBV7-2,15,CASSLGPGISYEQYF,TGTGCCAGCAGCTTAGGTCCCGGGATCTCCTACGAGCAGTACTTC
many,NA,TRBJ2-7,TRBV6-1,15,CASSSGPPASYEQYF,TGTGCCAGCAGCTCAGGCCCCCCCGCCTCCTACGAGCAGTACTTC
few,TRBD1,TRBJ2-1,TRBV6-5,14,CASSDRGHPNEQFF,TGTGCCAGCAGCGACAGGGGGCATCCCAATGAGCAGTTCTTC
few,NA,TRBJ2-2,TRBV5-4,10,CATGAGELFF,TGTGCCACCGGTGCCGGGGAGCTGTTTTTT
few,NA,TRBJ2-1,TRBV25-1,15,CASSDGSGLYNEQFF,TGTGCCAGCAGTGATGGCAGCGGGCTCTACAATGAGCAGTTCTTC
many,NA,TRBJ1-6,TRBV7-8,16,CASSLVGAWGDSPLHF,TGTGCCAGCAGCTTAGTAGGTGCTTGGGGTGATTCACCCCTCCACTTT
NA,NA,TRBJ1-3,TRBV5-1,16,CASSLVGLTSGNTIYF,TGCGCCAGCAGCTTGGTTGGGCTCACCTCTGGAAACACCATATATTTT
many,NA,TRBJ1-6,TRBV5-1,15,CASSAAQGSNSPLHF,TGCGCCAGCAGCGCCGCACAGGGTTCCAATTCACCCCTCCACTTT
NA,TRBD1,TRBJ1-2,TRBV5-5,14,CASSSGQGVGGYTF,TGTGCCAGCAGCTCGGGACAGGGAGTTGGTGGCTACACCTTC
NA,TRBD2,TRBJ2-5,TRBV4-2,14,CASSPGLAEETQYF,TGTGCCAGCAGCCCGGGACTAGCGGAAGAGACCCAGTACTTC
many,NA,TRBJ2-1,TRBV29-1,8,CSVGEQFF,TGCAGCGTAGGTGAGCAGTTCTTC
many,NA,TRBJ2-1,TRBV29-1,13,CSVETGPYNEQFF,TGCAGCGTTGAAACTGGACCTTACAATGAGCAGTTCTTC
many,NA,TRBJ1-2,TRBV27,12,CASSLGGHGYTF,TGTGCCAGCAGTTTAGGGGGCCATGGCTACACCTTC
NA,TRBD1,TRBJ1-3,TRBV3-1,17,CASSHSGTGLSGNTIYF,TGTGCCAGCAGCCATTCCGGGACAGGGCTCTCTGGAAACACCATATATTTT
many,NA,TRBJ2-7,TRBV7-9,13,CASDTGNNYEQYF,TGTGCCAGCGATACAGGGAATAACTACGAGCAGTACTTC
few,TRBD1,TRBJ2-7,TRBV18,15,CASSPRGQGGNEQYF,TGTGCCAGCTCACCCCGAGGACAGGGCGGCAACGAGCAGTACTTC
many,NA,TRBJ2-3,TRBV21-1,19,CASSKVLRDSTNRTDTQYF,TGTGCCAGCAGCAAAGTGCTCCGGGACAGCACAAACCGCACAGATACGCAGTATTTT
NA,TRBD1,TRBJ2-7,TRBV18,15,CASSPPMGQADEQYF,TGTGCCAGCTCACCACCGATGGGACAGGCGGACGAGCAGTACTTC
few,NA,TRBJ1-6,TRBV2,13,CASSRTGNSPLHF,TGTGCCAGCTCAAGGACGGGTAATTCACCCCTCCACTTT
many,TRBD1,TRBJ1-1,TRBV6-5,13,CASRTTGGTEAFF,TGTGCCAGCAGAACTACAGGGGGCACTGAAGCTTTCTTT
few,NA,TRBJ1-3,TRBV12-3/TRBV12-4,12,CASSLRHATIYF,TGTGCCAGCAGTTTACGACATGCCACCATATATTTT
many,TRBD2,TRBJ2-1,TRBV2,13,CASSATSGLEQFF,TGTGCCAGCAGTGCGACTAGCGGGTTGGAGCAGTTCTTC
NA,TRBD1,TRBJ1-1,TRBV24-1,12,CATSPGQGAAFF,TGTGCCACCAGTCCCGGACAGGGAGCGGCTTTCTTT
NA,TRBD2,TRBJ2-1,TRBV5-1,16,CASSLSGGPSYNEQFF,TGCGCCAGCAGCTTAAGCGGGGGGCCTTCCTACAATGAGCAGTTCTTC
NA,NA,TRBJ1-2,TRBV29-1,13,CSSWNPGLSGYTF,TGCAGCTCATGGAATCCGGGACTCTCTGGCTACACCTTC
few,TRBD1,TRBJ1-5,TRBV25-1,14,CASAGTGPNQPQHF,TGTGCCAGCGCAGGGACAGGGCCTAATCAGCCCCAGCATTTT
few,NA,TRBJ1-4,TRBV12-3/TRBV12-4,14,CASSSRDDGEKLFF,TGTGCCAGCAGTTCCCGGGACGACGGGGAAAAACTGTTTTTT
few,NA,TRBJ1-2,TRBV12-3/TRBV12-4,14,CASSSRGRDSGYTF,TGTGCCAGCAGTTCCCGGGGGAGGGATAGCGGCTACACCTTC
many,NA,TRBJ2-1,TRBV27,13,CASRKTGGNEQFF,TGTGCCAGCAGAAAGACAGGTGGGAATGAGCAGTTCTTC
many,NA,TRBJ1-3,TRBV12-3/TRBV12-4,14,CASSLPGSGNTIYF,TGTGCCAGCAGTTTACCTGGATCTGGAAACACCATATATTTT
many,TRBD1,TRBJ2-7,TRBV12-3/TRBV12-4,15,CASSRQGQTWSEQYF,TGTGCCAGCAGCCGCCAGGGACAGACTTGGAGCGAGCAGTACTTC
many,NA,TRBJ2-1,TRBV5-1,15,CASSLGLSGNNEQFF,TGCGCCAGCAGCTTGGGTCTTAGCGGAAACAATGAGCAGTTCTTC
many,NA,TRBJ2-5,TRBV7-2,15,CASSLAAGDGETQYF,TGTGCCAGCAGCTTAGCGGCAGGGGATGGGGAGACCCAGTACTTC